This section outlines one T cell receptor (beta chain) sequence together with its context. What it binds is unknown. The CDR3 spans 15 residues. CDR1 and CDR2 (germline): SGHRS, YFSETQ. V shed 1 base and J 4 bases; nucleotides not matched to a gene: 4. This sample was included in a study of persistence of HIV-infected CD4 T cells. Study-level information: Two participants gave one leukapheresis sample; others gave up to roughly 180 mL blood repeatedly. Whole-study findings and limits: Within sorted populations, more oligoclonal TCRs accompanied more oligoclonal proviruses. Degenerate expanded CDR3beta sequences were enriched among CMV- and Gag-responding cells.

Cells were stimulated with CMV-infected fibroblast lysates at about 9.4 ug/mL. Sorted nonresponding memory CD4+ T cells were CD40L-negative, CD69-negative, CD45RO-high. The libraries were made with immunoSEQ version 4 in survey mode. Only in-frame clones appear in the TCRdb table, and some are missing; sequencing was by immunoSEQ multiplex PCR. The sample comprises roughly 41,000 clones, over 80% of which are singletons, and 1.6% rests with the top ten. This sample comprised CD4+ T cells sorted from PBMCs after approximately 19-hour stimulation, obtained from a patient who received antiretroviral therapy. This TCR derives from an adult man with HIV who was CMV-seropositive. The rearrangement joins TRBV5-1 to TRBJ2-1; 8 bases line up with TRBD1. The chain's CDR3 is CASSLSGGGYNEQFF. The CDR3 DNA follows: TGCGCCAGCAGCTTGTCAGGGGGCGGGTACAATGAGCAGTTCTTC.